A selection of T cell receptor beta chains follows, all from one sample in a study of T cell responses to AZD1222 COVID-19 vaccine. The repertoire was sequenced with immunoSEQ multiplex PCR; TCRdb's copy has only in-frame clones and lacks some. The repertoire holds more than 110,000 clones, with 70% to 90% as singletons. The sequenced sample was peripheral blood, obtained on day 0 of AZD1222 vaccination. Receptors originate from an adult in good health. Both conserved end residues are part of each CDR3. Not every row has a clone size; where given, it reads once, few, many or a size class.

TRBV7-9	TRBJ1-1	.	CASIPSAAGNTEAFF
TRBV7-2	TRBJ2-7	.	CASSLVGAAYEQYF
TRBV18	TRBJ1-5	.	CASCDRESNQPQHF
TRBV19	TRBJ1-1	.	CASSMTGPTVNTEAFF
TRBV3-1/TRBV3-2	TRBJ2-5	few	CASSHGLAEGVETQYF
TRBV11-2	TRBJ1-2	few	CASKAGYYGYTF
TRBV5-5	TRBJ1-1	.	CASSQHGQFNTEAFF
TRBV30	TRBJ1-5	.	CAWSGGDTNQPQHF
TRBV5-5	TRBJ2-3	.	CASSAYLAGGRDTQYF
TRBV19	TRBJ2-1	.	CASSGGADGSYNEQFF
TRBV7-8	TRBJ1-1	.	CASSFGRQANTEAFF
TRBV3-1/TRBV3-2	TRBJ1-4	.	CASSHRQGGEKLFF
TRBV12-5	TRBJ2-1	.	CASGGLAGGIYNEQFF
TRBV12-5	TRBJ2-1	.	CASGLVLGLASEQFF
TRBV29-1	TRBJ2-2	.	CIAARNTGELFF
TRBV3-1/TRBV3-2	TRBJ2-2	.	CASSQPTGELFF
TRBV30	TRBJ2-1	.	CAWVRASGREDNEQFF
TRBV11-2	TRBJ2-1	.	CASRGVAGERRYNEQFF
TRBV2	TRBJ1-1	few	CASRGQGRRVTEAFF
TRBV19	TRBJ1-2	.	CASSIPGQGVHGYTF
TRBV28	TRBJ2-7	.	CASHSSTGISYEQYF
TRBV3-1/TRBV3-2	TRBJ1-1	.	CASSHYSGTGGNTEAFF
TRBV4-2	TRBJ2-1	.	CASSQEGAPTYNEQFF
TRBV7-9	TRBJ2-7	few	CASSLGAGVDEQYF
TRBV5-6	TRBJ2-7	.	CASSLGGGSYEQYF
TRBV3-1/TRBV3-2	TRBJ2-3	.	CASSFRTDTQYF
TRBV10-3	TRBJ2-7	.	CAIGGQSYEQYF
TRBV4-2	TRBJ1-1	.	CASSHATGQGGEAFF
TRBV6-5	TRBJ1-4	.	CASFSTATNEKLFF
TRBV5-1	TRBJ2-3	.	CASSFGGPSTDTQYF
TRBV2	TRBJ2-5	.	CASSDGASGPRETQYF
TRBV12-5	TRBJ1-5	few	CASGLLIGQGYQPQHF
TRBV5-6	TRBJ1-2	.	CASSLPSGTGGGYTF
TRBV14	TRBJ1-1	once	CASNRGLNTEAFF
TRBV14	TRBJ2-5	.	CASSQGRTQETQYF
TRBV7-2	TRBJ2-7	.	CASSFAGGPYEQYF
TRBV4-2	TRBJ1-4	.	CASSQDNTGIEKLFF